The T cell receptor (beta chain) under discussion was sequenced for a study of blood T cell repertoires in COVID-19. For the study at large: Samples taken during acute and convalescent COVID-19 were collected in the United States, Italy and Spain.

CDR1 is SSHAT, CDR2 FNYEAQ, per germline (reference sequence). The CDR3 has 15 residues. Worth noting for this clone: The junction departs from germline at one end; a sequencing error may be responsible.

Donors in Cohort 3 counted as recovered after two negative PCRs, clearance, or symptom resolution. Profiling relied on immunoSEQ multiplex PCR, and the TCRdb table lists in-frame clones only, not all of them. The top ten hold about 8.6% of the sample, which has more than 150,000 clones, under 90% seen once. This chain joins TRBV7-7 and TRBJ2-6; D is unresolved. Sequencing input: PBMCs or T cells enriched from blood (not recorded which). The TCR sequence derives from a woman in her fifties or sixties who had recovered from COVID-19. CDR3 nucleotide sequence: TGTGCTAGCAGCTCAGGATTTTCTGGGGCCAACGTCCTGACTTTC. It codes for CASSSGFSGANVLTF.